The present T cell receptor (beta chain) was sequenced within a study of shared clonotypes between healthy human individuals. Study conclusions and caveats: Naive subsets typically showed greater estimated richness than memory subsets.

Concerning this clone itself: Its matching antigen is unknown. The same CDR3 also results from other DNA sequences found in this sample.

A roughly 220 ng quantity of DNA, 25,000 to 35,000 T cell genomes, went into the sorted-subset replicate PCRs. Method: immunoSEQ multiplex PCR; TCRdb's copy keeps in-frame clones and lacks some. Of roughly 2.6 million clones listed, approximately 94% are singletons. Germline loops: CDR1 SGHAT, CDR2 FQNNGV. This CDR3 is 15 amino acids long. V was trimmed by 3 bases and J by 3 bases, leaving 15 bases between them. Input material: naive CD4+ T cells sorted from blood. Subset defined: CD45RA+ positively selected. The sequence was collected from a man aged 18 to 29 in good health. V gene TRBV11-2 combines with J gene TRBJ2-7; unclear D gene. Written as DNA, the CDR3 is TGTGCCAGCAGCTTGACGGACGTGACTGTCTACGAGCAGTACTTC. Translation: CASSLTDVTVYEQYF.